The 31 T cell receptor beta chains listed next were all sequenced from one sample in a study of cytomegalovirus exposure and HLA in healthy donors. Amplification used 60 Vbeta primers and 13 Jbeta primers. Clones were sequenced by immunoSEQ multiplex PCR, and TCRdb holds only the in-frame ones, with some missing. This table has over 200,000 clones, roughly 82% appearing once. Sequencing was done on a sample of PBMCs. These receptors all stem from a man in his forties or fifties in good health and CMV-seropositive.

The CDR3 DNA reads TGTGCCACCAGCAGACGGTACCAAGAGACCCAGTACTTC. This codes for CATSRRYQETQYF. The chain has TRBV15 and TRBJ2-5; D is unclear. The CDR3 sequence is 13 residues long. CDR1 and CDR2 from the germline V gene are LNHNV and YYDKDF (reference sequence). The germline V and J ends were trimmed by 2 bases and 0 bases, with 4 bases remaining between them.

This chain connects TRBV6-6 to TRBJ2-5; TRBD1 agrees at 8 bases. Germline CDR1 and CDR2: MNHNY and SVGAGI (reference sequence). CDR3 size: 15 residues. Losses at the gene ends were 3 bases for V and 1 base for J; bases not matched to a gene: 4. CDR3 sequence: CASSYLGQVQETQYF. The CDR3 bases are TGTGCCAGCAGTTATCTGGGACAGGTCCAAGAGACCCAGTACTTC.

This chain uses TRBV4-1 with TRBJ1-3; D not resolved. The CDR3 loop spans 16 amino acids. The germline gives CDR1 MGHRA, CDR2 YSYEKL. V was trimmed by 3 bases and J by 0 bases, leaving 12 bases between them. The CDR3, as DNA: TGCGCCAGCAGCCAGGTCTTGGGCAGCTCTGGAAACACCATATATTTT. As protein: CASSQVLGSSGNTIYF.

CDR3 bases: TGTGCCAGCAGCTTAGGGGGCCGGCTAGGACACACAGATACGCAGTATTTT. This codes for CASSLGGRLGHTDTQYF. The chain carries TRBV7-7 and TRBJ2-3; D perhaps matches TRBD1 (5 bases). The CDR3 runs to 17 residues. V shed 1 base and J shed 2 bases, with 16 bases lying between them. Germline-derived CDR1 and CDR2 are SSHAT and FNYEAQ (reference sequence).

This chain connects TRBV5-8 to TRBJ1-5; D remains ambiguous. CDR3 length: 13 residues. V lost 4 bases to trimming and J lost 9 bases, with 14 bases between them. The germline CDR1 and CDR2 sequences are SGHTS and YDEGEE. The CDR3 here is CASSARPLGPQHF. In DNA form, the CDR3 reads TGTGCCAGCAGCGCTAGGCCCCTGGGGCCCCAGCATTTT. Using reference TRBV5-8 and TRBJ1-5 for the parts outside the CDR3, the full variable domain is EAGVTQSPTHLIKTRGQQATLRCSPISGHTSVYWYQQALGLGLQFLLWYDEGEERNRGNFPPRFSGRQFPNYSSELNVNALELEDSALYLCASSARPLGPQHFGDGTRLSIL.

The V call is TRBV4-1, the J call TRBJ2-7; 13 bases are shared with TRBD2. V lost 2 bases, J lost 5 bases, and 3 bases stayed unmatched. CDR3 size: 15 residues. CDR1 is MGHRA and CDR2 is YSYEKL in the germline V gene. CDR3 coding DNA: TGCGCCAGCAGCCAATTGGGACTAGCGGGGAACGAGCAGTACTTC. It encodes CASSQLGLAGNEQYF.

This sequence joins TRBV11-2 and TRBJ2-5; unclear D gene. Germline CDR1 is SGHAT and CDR2 is FQNNGV. The CDR3 runs 13 residues. Between the trimmed V and J ends, which lost 1 base and 5 bases, there was a span of 8 bases. The chain's CDR3 is CASSLGWRETQYF. The CDR3 DNA follows: TGTGCCAGCAGCTTAGGATGGCGGGAGACCCAGTACTTC.

The CDR3: CASSADRRNSPLHF. DNA for the CDR3: TGTGCCAGCAGCGCGGACAGGCGAAATTCACCCCTCCACTTT. The chain couples TRBV9 to TRBJ1-6; 7 nucleotides line up with TRBD1. The J segment lost 7 bases and the V segment lost 3 bases, leaving 4 bases of the junction unmatched. Germline CDR1 SGDLS, CDR2 YYNGEE. This CDR3 is 14 amino acids long.

The chain is built from TRBV19 and TRBJ1-1; D not resolved. CDR3 length equals 16 residues. The germline CDR1 and CDR2 sequences are LNHDA and SQIVND (reference sequence). Trimming removed 5 bases from V and 6 bases from J, with 22 bases in between. This chain's CDR3 is CASSSGWAGLGAEAFF. DNA for the CDR3: TGTGCCAGTAGTTCTGGTTGGGCGGGATTAGGAGCTGAAGCTTTCTTT.

The chain uses TRBV29-1 and TRBJ2-6; D call uncertain. The ends were cut back, 6 bases at V and 1 base at J, with 10 bases in the middle. Germline CDR1 is SQVTM and CDR2 is ANQGSEA. The CDR3 runs to 14 residues. The CDR3 DNA follows: TGCAGCGTCCCGAACGGGTCTGGGGCCAACGTCCTGACTTTC. It specifies CSVPNGSGANVLTF. Variable domain in full (rest from reference TRBV29-1 and TRBJ2-6): SAVISQKPSRDICQRGTSLTIQCQVDSQVTMMFWYRQQPGQSLTLIATANQGSEATYESGFVIDKFPISRPNLTFSTLTVSNMSPEDSSIYLCSVPNGSGANVLTFGAGSRLTVL.

V is TRBV6-5 and J is TRBJ1-2, with 7 positions matching TRBD1. CDR1 MNHEY and CDR2 SVGAGI come from the germline V gene. Unmatched junction bases numbered 13, after V lost 8 bases and J lost 7 bases. CDR3 length equals 14 residues. CDR3 in DNA: TGTGCCAGCCTAGAGACAGGGAGATCTAGTGGCTACACCTTC. Residues: CASLETGRSSGYTF.

The chain recombines TRBV10-2 with TRBJ2-2; 7 nucleotides line up with TRBD2. V trimming: 6 bases; J trimming: 2 bases; junction bases outside the gene matches: 3. The CDR3 consists of 14 residues. CDR1 is WSHSY, CDR2 SAAADI, per germline. The CDR3: CASSRDYNTGELFF. Here the CDR3 DNA reads TGCGCCAGCAGCCGGGACTACAACACCGGGGAGCTGTTTTTT.

The J gene is TRBJ2-7, the V gene TRBV28, with 7 bases matching TRBD1. Per germline, CDR1 MDHEN and CDR2 SYDVKM. The V and J ends lost 1 base and 2 bases, in that order; junction bases with no gene match: 2. The CDR3 loop spans 14 amino acids. CDR3 loop: CASSLSGQTYEQYF. Here the CDR3 DNA reads TGTGCCAGCAGTTTATCGGGACAGACCTACGAGCAGTACTTC.

J is TRBJ2-1 and V is TRBV19; no firm D call. V was shortened by 7 bases and J by 9 bases, with 13 bases between the two germline ends. The CDR3 runs to 12 residues. Germline CDR1 is LNHDA and CDR2 is SQIVND (reference sequence). This CDR3 reads CASTPPSGEQFF. In DNA form, the CDR3 reads TGTGCCAGTACCCCTCCTTCAGGTGAGCAGTTCTTC.

The chain recombines TRBV5-8 with TRBJ2-3; TRBD2 might be the D (5 bases). Trimming pared 10 bases from V and 0 bases from J, leaving 18 bases between. The germline CDR1 and CDR2 sequences are SGHTS and YDEGEE. CDR3 length: 15 amino acids. The CDR3 nucleotides are TGTGCCGATAACCCCGGAGGACTTAGCACAGATACGCAGTATTTT. Translation gives CADNPGGLSTDTQYF.

The chain links TRBV18 to TRBJ2-2, with no clear D. The CDR3 covers 13 residues. V was shortened by 3 bases and J by 2 bases, with 4 bases between the two germline ends. Germline CDR1 KGHSH, CDR2 LQKENI. The chain's CDR3 is CASSPQNTGELFF. CDR3 nucleotides: TGTGCCAGCTCACCCCAAAACACCGGGGAGCTGTTTTTT.

This sequence joins TRBV5-1 and TRBJ2-2, with 12 bases lining up with TRBD2. The germline V gene has CDR1 SGHRS and CDR2 YFSETQ. The V gene end was trimmed by 1 base and the J gene end by 3 bases; junction bases not matched to a gene: 1. The CDR3 runs 16 residues. The CDR3 nucleotides read TGCGCCAGCAGCTTGACTAGCGGGAGGTACACCGGGGAGCTGTTTTTT. Its protein product is CASSLTSGRYTGELFF.

The chain has TRBV4-1 and TRBJ2-7, with 11 bases aligning to TRBD2. In germline, CDR1 is MGHRA, CDR2 YSYEKL. The ends lost 0 bases at V and 0 bases at J; junction bases unmatched: 4. The CDR3 covers 17 residues. CDR3 bases: TGCGCCAGCAGCCAAGAGCCCGGGACTAGCGGCTCCTACGAGCAGTACTTC. Amino acid sequence: CASSQEPGTSGSYEQYF.

The rearrangement joins TRBV10-3 to TRBJ1-5, with D tentatively TRBD1 (6 bases). Germline assignment: CDR1 ENHRY and CDR2 SYGVKD. The V end lost 5 bases, the J end lost 3 bases, and 8 bases lay between the germline ends. This CDR3 spans 13 amino acids. In DNA form, the CDR3 reads TGTGCCATCAGTAACAGGGACAATCAGCCCCAGCATTTT. This translates into CAISNRDNQPQHF.

This chain links TRBV4-1 with TRBJ2-1, with D uncertain. Trimming stripped 4 bases from V and 3 bases from J, with 7 bases between. The length of the CDR3 is 13 residues. Germline V gives CDR1 MGHRA, CDR2 YSYEKL. The CDR3 loop reads CASSLDIYNEQFF. Here the CDR3 DNA reads TGCGCCAGCAGCCTTGACATCTACAATGAGCAGTTCTTC.

The chain couples TRBV4-1 to TRBJ2-7; D is undetermined. This CDR3 is 14 amino acids long. Germline V gene data show CDR1 as MGHRA and CDR2 as YSYEKL. The V end was cut by 0 bases, the J end by 2 bases, with 8 bases between. The CDR3 reads CASSQDDTAYEQYV. For the CDR3, the DNA is TGCGCCAGCAGCCAAGACGACACCGCCTACGAGCAGTACGTC.

The chain links TRBV15 to TRBJ2-2; D uncertain. The CDR3 sequence is 15 residues long. V was clipped by 1 base and J by 6 bases, with 12 bases between them. Per germline, CDR1 LNHNV and CDR2 YYDKDF (reference sequence). CDR3 bases: TGTGCCACCAGCAGAGGTTCTATCTCCCCCGGGGAGCTGTTTTTT. Translation: CATSRGSISPGELFF.

This clone was seen a handful of times. The V call is TRBV19, the J call TRBJ2-7; 7 bases align to TRBD2. CDR3 length: 13 amino acids. The germline V gene has CDR1 LNHDA and CDR2 SQIVND (reference sequence). V lost 3 bases, J lost 5 bases, and 4 bases stayed unmatched. The CDR3: CASSMREWDEQYV. CDR3 DNA sequence: TGTGCCAGTAGTATGCGGGAGTGGGACGAGCAGTACGTC.

The chain carries TRBV6-1 and TRBJ2-1; D ambiguous. In germline, CDR1 is MNHNS, CDR2 SASEGT. This CDR3 spans 12 amino acids. Trimming left V 4 bases short and J 4 bases short, with 5 bases between. CDR3 residues: CASSVSYNEQFF. The CDR3, as DNA: TGTGCCAGCAGTGTATCTTACAATGAGCAGTTCTTC.

The chain recombines TRBV6-6 with TRBJ2-5; D gene ambiguous. The CDR3 loop spans 12 amino acids. The germline V and J ends were trimmed by 6 bases and 4 bases, with 9 bases remaining between them. Germline CDR1 is MNHNY and CDR2 is SVGAGI (reference sequence). CDR3 loop: CASRSSGETQYF. CDR3 DNA sequence: TGTGCCAGCAGAAGTTCAGGAGAGACCCAGTACTTC.

V is TRBV11-3 and J is TRBJ1-1; 10 bases agree with TRBD1. Trimming cost V 5 bases and J 4 bases; bases outside gene matches: 4. The germline V gene encodes CDR1 SGHNT and CDR2 YENEEA. There are 14 residues in the CDR3. CDR3 sequence: CASSIRTGGTEAFF. The CDR3 DNA reads TGTGCCAGCAGCATTAGGACAGGGGGCACTGAAGCTTTCTTT.

V gene TRBV28 combines with J gene TRBJ2-7; TRBD1 matches at 10 bases. V shed 5 bases, J shed 4 bases, and the junction held 14 bases outside the gene matches. Germline V gives CDR1 MDHEN, CDR2 SYDVKM. CDR3 size: 17 residues. Here the CDR3 DNA reads TGTGCCAGCAGTCCTCGAACTTCGACAGGGGGCCTATACGAGCAGTACTTC. Translated, it gives CASSPRTSTGGLYEQYF.

This chain links TRBV6-1 with TRBJ2-1; 10 bases line up with TRBD2. Trimming removed 3 bases from V and 11 bases from J; junction bases left unmatched: 13. CDR1 and CDR2 from the germline V gene are MNHNS and SASEGT. The CDR3 is 16 amino acids. CDR3 region: CASSEWSGRASGKQFF. CDR3 nucleotide sequence: TGTGCCAGCAGTGAGTGGAGCGGGAGGGCCTCCGGGAAGCAGTTCTTC.

CDR3 DNA sequence: TGTGCCAGCAGGGGGACTAGCGGGATTTACGAGCAGTACTTC. This codes for CASRGTSGIYEQYF. The rearrangement links TRBV7-9 to TRBJ2-7; 13 bases align to TRBD2. Germline CDR1 is SEHNR and CDR2 is FQNEAQ (reference sequence). V lost 6 bases to trimming and J lost 4 bases; unmatched junction nucleotides: 3. The CDR3 runs to 14 residues.

This clone was counted between two and nine times. The V call is TRBV9, the J call TRBJ2-5; D might be TRBD1 (5 bases). V shed 0 bases and J shed 2 bases, with 8 bases lying between them. The CDR3 loop spans 14 amino acids. Germline V lookup: CDR1 SGDLS, CDR2 YYNGEE. CDR3 in amino acids: CASSVGTFQETQYF. The CDR3 DNA sequence: TGTGCCAGCAGCGTAGGGACATTTCAAGAGACCCAGTACTTC.

V usage is TRBV29-1 and J usage is TRBJ2-1; 8 nucleotides match TRBD2. CDR1 is SQVTM, CDR2 ANQGSEA, per germline. The CDR3 sequence is 14 residues long. The V and J ends lost 6 bases and 9 bases, in that order; junction bases with no gene match: 13. CDR3 residues: CSVSGGGGSVEQFF. The CDR3 DNA follows: TGCAGCGTCTCCGGGGGGGGAGGGAGCGTTGAGCAGTTCTTC.